The rows below give T cell receptor beta chains drawn from one sample of a study of CD8+ T cells in alopecia areata. Some clones are missing from TCRdb's copy, which holds only in-frame ones; the method was immunoSEQ multiplex PCR. The sample holds about 190,000 clones, 55% to 70% seen once. The material was CD4+ T cells sorted from blood, obtained at week 4, from a patient treated with tofacitinib. The receptors here all came from a human donor with alopecia areata. Each CDR3 is given with its conserved first and last residue. D genes are given only for firm matches. The size entry is marked missing in some rows and otherwise reads once, few, many or a size class.

cdr3_length,clone_size,d_call,j_call,v_call,cdr3_nt,cdr3_aa
15,.,TRBD2,TRBJ2-7,TRBV2,TGTGCCAGCAATCTCCGGACTAGCGGACCCTACGAGCAGTACTTC,CASNLRTSGPYEQYF
13,.,.,TRBJ1-3,TRBV15,TGTGCCACCAGCAGAACCTCTGGAAACACCATATATTTT,CATSRTSGNTIYF
13,.,.,TRBJ1-2,TRBV4-1,TGCGCCAGCAGCCCCCGGGGATTTCATGGCTACACCTTC,CASSPRGFHGYTF
14,.,TRBD2,TRBJ2-7,TRBV5-1,TGCGCCAGCAGCTCACGTAGCGGGAGGTACGAGCAGTACTTC,CASSSRSGRYEQYF
11,few,.,TRBJ2-1,TRBV5-1,TGCGCCAGCAGCTTGGACAATGAGCAGTTCTTC,CASSLDNEQFF
14,.,.,TRBJ2-3,TRBV6-6,TGTGCCAGCACCCCCCCTCGATCCACAGATACGCAGTATTTT,CASTPPRSTDTQYF
13,.,.,TRBJ2-7,TRBV2,TGTGCCAGCAGTGTGAGCAGGGCTTACGAGCAGTACTTC,CASSVSRAYEQYF
13,.,.,TRBJ1-2,TRBV27,TGTGCCAGCAGTTCCTTGGACTTCACTGGCTACACCTTC,CASSSLDFTGYTF
13,.,.,TRBJ1-5,TRBV29-1,TGCAGCGCCGGACAGCTAAGGGGTCAGCCCCAGCATTTT,CSAGQLRGQPQHF
15,.,.,TRBJ1-1,TRBV10-3,TGTGCCATCAGTGGTCGTCCGAACTGGGACACTGAAGCTTTCTTT,CAISGRPNWDTEAFF
15,.,.,TRBJ1-2,TRBV6-5,TGTGCCAGCAGGGTAACCGGGACGACCGACTATGGCTACACCTTC,CASRVTGTTDYGYTF
15,few,TRBD2,TRBJ2-1,TRBV28,TGTGCCAGCAGTTTGGCGGGAGCGGTGAGCTATGAGCAGTTCTTC,CASSLAGAVSYEQFF
15,.,TRBD1,TRBJ2-3,TRBV25-1,TGTGCCAGCAGTGAATTGGGACAGGGCGGAGATACGCAGTATTTT,CASSELGQGGDTQYF
14,.,TRBD1,TRBJ2-1,TRBV6-5,TGTGCCAGCAGTTACTCGACCGGGACAGGTCCTAGGTTCTTC,CASSYSTGTGPRFF
15,.,.,TRBJ1-1,TRBV14,TGTGCCAGCAGCCACCCTAGGGGAGGGAACACTGAAGCTTTCTTT,CASSHPRGGNTEAFF
14,.,.,TRBJ1-2,TRBV28,TGTGCCAGCAGGGGGGGAGGGATATATTCTGGCTACACCTTC,CASRGGGIYSGYTF
16,once,TRBD2,TRBJ2-2,TRBV9,TGTGCCAGCAGCGTAGTTGCGGGAGTCGGTACCGGGGAGCTGTTTTTT,CASSVVAGVGTGELFF
15,.,.,TRBJ2-2,TRBV7-3,TGTGCCAGCAGCCCCGGACACCAGATTACCGGGGAGCTGTTTTTT,CASSPGHQITGELFF
15,many,TRBD1,TRBJ2-4,TRBV15,TGTGCCACCAGCAGAGATTCAGGGGGCGGAAACATTCAGTACTTC,CATSRDSGGGNIQYF
15,.,TRBD2,TRBJ2-7,TRBV5-1,TGCGCCAGCAGCTCCTCAGCGGGGCTGTCCTACGAGCAGTACTTC,CASSSSAGLSYEQYF
14,few,.,TRBJ1-5,TRBV6-5,TGTGCCAGCAGTACAGGGCTTACCAATCAGCCCCAGCATTTT,CASSTGLTNQPQHF
14,.,.,TRBJ2-5,TRBV15,TGTGCCACCAGCAGAGGCAGGGGGGGAGAGACCCAGTACTTC,CATSRGRGGETQYF
15,.,TRBD1,TRBJ2-3,TRBV5-6,TGTGCCAGCAGCTTCAACGGACAGGGGGATAATACGCAGTATTTT,CASSFNGQGDNTQYF
13,.,.,TRBJ2-3,TRBV11-2,TGTGCCAGCAGCTTAGATCGGACAGATACGCAGTATTTT,CASSLDRTDTQYF
15,.,TRBD1,TRBJ2-7,TRBV7-2,TGTGCCACCAACACCCGGGACAGGGGATTCTACGAGCAGTACTTC,CATNTRDRGFYEQYF
13,.,TRBD1,TRBJ1-2,TRBV5-1,TGCGCCAGCGGCAGGGACAGAACCTATGGCTACACCTTC,CASGRDRTYGYTF
13,few,.,TRBJ2-7,TRBV29-1,TGCAGCGTTACTCCATCCGGGACCTACGAGCAGTACTTC,CSVTPSGTYEQYF
18,few,TRBD1,TRBJ1-6,TRBV30,TGTGCCTGGAGGGCCGCCGACCTCGGGACAGTATTTAATTCACCCCTCCACTTT,CAWRAADLGTVFNSPLHF
14,.,.,TRBJ2-3,TRBV7-2,TGTGCCAGCAGCTCTCGTGCAACCACCCTGACGGGGGATTTT,CASSSRATTLTGDF
14,.,TRBD2,TRBJ2-1,TRBV6-5,TGTGCCAGCAACTCCGGACTAGCGGGAGCTGAGCAGTTCTTC,CASNSGLAGAEQFF
12,.,.,TRBJ2-7,TRBV6-6,TGTGCCAGCAGTTCGGACAGCTACGAGCAGTACTTC,CASSSDSYEQYF
16,.,TRBD2,TRBJ2-7,TRBV7-8,TGTGCCAGCACCACCGCCGGGACTAGCGGCACCTACGAGCAGTACTTC,CASTTAGTSGTYEQYF
14,.,.,TRBJ1-1,TRBV7-8,TGTGCCAGCAGCCTTTACAGGCTCGGGGCTGAAGCTTTCTTT,CASSLYRLGAEAFF
16,.,TRBD1,TRBJ2-1,TRBV5-6,TGTGCCAGCGCAGCCCCGGACAGGAGAGACTACAATGAGCAGTTCTTC,CASAAPDRRDYNEQFF